Below are 31 T cell receptor beta chains sequenced from a single sample in a study of T-cell reconstitution after alpha-beta-depleted transplantation in children. Preparation of the TCRbeta library involved a method that used unique molecular identifiers. TCRdb analysed the PCR reads with MiXCR anew, one entry per CDR3 protein. The sample holds hundreds of thousands of distinct CDR3 sequences; almost 10% are singletons and the top ten take around 9.1%. Sequenced material: PBMCs from the stem cell graft donor, taken from the stem cell graft. Every receptor here comes from a human donor who donated a stem cell graft to a child with SCID.

This clonotype appeared many times. This rearrangement joins TRBV5-1 to TRBJ1-2; TRBD1 aligns across 7 bases. V trimming: 4 bases; J trimming: 2 bases; junction bases outside the gene matches: 11. Germline V gene sequence: CDR1 SGHRS, CDR2 YFSETQ. This CDR3 contains 16 residues. The CDR3 region is CASSPGQDRPNYGYTF. The CDR3 DNA sequence: TGCGCCAGCAGCCCTGGACAGGACCGACCAAACTATGGCTACACCTTC.

This clonotype appeared a few times. The J gene is TRBJ1-6, the V gene TRBV13; TRBD1 agrees at 10 bases. Germline CDR1 and CDR2: PRHDT and FYEKMQ (reference sequence). V shed 5 bases and J 9 bases; nucleotides not matched to a gene: 7. This CDR3 spans 15 amino acids. CDR3 in DNA: TGTGCCAGCAGCCCTCCGACAGGGGGCTTTTCACCCCTCCACTTT. This codes for CASSPPTGGFSPLHF.

The chain links TRBV2 to TRBJ2-7; D is uncertain. Germline V gene sequence: CDR1 SNHLY, CDR2 FYNNEI. Trimming removed 3 bases from V and 7 bases from J, with 16 bases in between. The CDR3 length is 14 residues. Here the CDR3 DNA reads TGTGCCAGCAGTGAGGCCAGCCTTGGGTGGGAGCAGTACTTC. It yields the protein CASSEASLGWEQYF.

In this sample, this clonotype turned up a few times. One end of the junction is discordant with germline, which a read error may explain. The V gene is TRBV19, the J gene TRBJ2-1; 11 bases fit TRBD1. This CDR3 has 15 amino acids. Germline CDR1 LNHDA, CDR2 SQIVND (reference sequence). The CDR3 DNA is TGTGCCAGTAGTGCAGGACAGGGGGCGCCGAATGAGCAATTCTTC. Encoded protein: CASSAGQGAPNEQFF.

This clonotype was counted between two and nine times. V is TRBV20-1 and J is TRBJ2-2, with TRBD2 identical over 12 bases. Germline V gene data show CDR1 as DFQATT and CDR2 as SNEGSKA (reference sequence). V was clipped by 3 bases and J by 5 bases; unmatched bases: 4. The CDR3 sequence is 15 residues long. CDR3 in DNA: TGCAGTGCTAGTCGACTAGCGGGGGTTACCGGGGAGCTGTTTTTT. This codes for CSASRLAGVTGELFF.

The chain combines TRBV2 with TRBJ1-4; TRBD1 aligns across 10 bases. CDR1 is SNHLY, CDR2 FYNNEI, per germline. Unmatched junction bases numbered 5, after V lost 6 bases and J lost 4 bases. The CDR3 is 15 residues long. The DNA of the CDR3 is TGTGCCAGCAGCGGACAGGGGGGTTTTAATGAAAAACTGTTTTTT. Translating gives CASSGQGGFNEKLFF.

This clonotype was seen at least ten times. The chain uses TRBV12-3 or TRBV12-4 and TRBJ1-1; 7 nucleotides line up with TRBD1. This CDR3 is built from 16 residues. Trimming took 6 bases from V and 1 from J; bases not matched to a gene: 11. In DNA, the CDR3 is TGTGCCAGCAGCCGGTCTCCGGGACAGAAGAACACTGAAGCTTTCTTT. The encoded protein is CASSRSPGQKNTEAFF.

This clonotype was found many times. The chain combines TRBV4-1 with TRBJ2-7; D remains ambiguous. Trimming took 0 bases from V and 2 from J, leaving 5 bases between them. Germline V gene sequence: CDR1 MGHRA, CDR2 YSYEKL. The CDR3 runs 13 residues. This chain's CDR3 is CASSQDGTYEQYF. The CDR3, as DNA: TGCGCCAGCAGCCAAGATGGGACCTACGAGCAGTACTTC.

This chain uses TRBV7-2 with TRBJ2-3, with 9 nucleotides matching TRBD2. V lost 0 bases, J lost 6 bases, and 7 bases stayed unmatched. Looked up from germline, CDR1 is SGHTA and CDR2 is FQGNSA. The CDR3 covers 16 residues. The CDR3 loop is CASSLAMRGGYDTQYF. In nucleotides, the CDR3 is TGTGCCAGCAGCTTAGCGATGCGGGGGGGCTACGATACGCAGTATTTT.

This clonotype was seen more than once but under ten times. The rearrangement joins TRBV2 to TRBJ2-5; 8 bases agree with TRBD2. The ends lost 5 bases at V and 3 bases at J; junction bases unmatched: 5. This CDR3 is built from 14 residues. Germline CDR1 reads SNHLY; CDR2 reads FYNNEI. CDR3 nucleotides: TGTGCCAGCAGTCGGACTAGCCAGAAAGAGACCCAGTACTTC. It yields the protein CASSRTSQKETQYF.

V gene TRBV6-5 combines with J gene TRBJ2-7, with 10 positions matching TRBD2. V gave up 4 bases and J gave up 2 bases; unmatched junction bases: 5. Germline V gene lookup returns CDR1 MNHEY and CDR2 SVGAGI. This CDR3 has 15 amino acids. The CDR3 region has the DNA TGTGCCAGCAGTTTCGGACTAGCGGCGGCCTACGAGCAGTACTTC. Protein: CASSFGLAAAYEQYF.

This clonotype came up a few times. J is TRBJ1-6 and V is TRBV4-1; 10 bases fit TRBD1. Looked up from germline, CDR1 is MGHRA and CDR2 is YSYEKL. The CDR3 is 13 residues long. V gave up 2 bases and J gave up 15 bases; unmatched junction bases: 4. The CDR3 coding sequence is TGCGCCAGCAGCCAACAGGGACAGGGGATCCTCCACTTT. Protein sequence: CASSQQGQGILHF.

This sequence joins TRBV27 and TRBJ2-3, with 10 bases identical to TRBD2. Unmatched junction bases numbered 3, after V lost 5 bases and J lost 1 base. The CDR3 has 15 residues. Germline V lookup: CDR1 MNHEY, CDR2 SMNVEV (reference sequence). CDR3 in DNA: TGTGCCAGCAGTAGCGGGGGGGCCGGCACAGATACGCAGTATTTT. This codes for CASSSGGAGTDTQYF.

This clonotype came up many times. The rearrangement links TRBV3-1 to TRBJ1-4; 9 bases agree with TRBD1. Germline V lookup: CDR1 LGHDT, CDR2 YNNKEL (reference sequence). CDR3 length equals 13 residues. Trimming removed 0 bases from V and 14 bases from J; junction bases left unmatched: 4. The chain's CDR3 is CASSQETTGGLFF. CDR3 DNA sequence: TGTGCCAGCAGCCAAGAAACCACAGGGGGCCTGTTTTTT.

This clonotype was recorded many times. The V and J genes are TRBV3-1 and TRBJ2-7; D unresolved. Trimming left V 0 bases short and J 6 bases short, with 18 bases between. The germline gives CDR1 LGHDT, CDR2 YNNKEL (reference sequence). This CDR3 comprises 16 residues. The CDR3, as DNA: TGTGCCAGCAGCCAAGATCAGAGGATCAGACATGGCGAGCAGTACTTC. This encodes CASSQDQRIRHGEQYF.

There are many counts of this clonotype. The rearrangement uses TRBV12-3 or TRBV12-4 and TRBJ2-3; 7 positions match TRBD1. J was trimmed by 2 bases and V by 4 bases; bases with no gene match: 9. This CDR3 is built from 16 residues. The CDR3 nucleotides read TGTGCCAGCAGTTCCGGACAAGGGGGCCTCACAGATACGCAGTATTTT. Its translation is CASSSGQGGLTDTQYF.

The V gene is TRBV7-3, the J gene TRBJ2-2; D is uncertain. CDR1 is SGHTA, CDR2 FQGTGA, per germline. The CDR3 runs to 14 residues. The germline V and J ends were trimmed by 0 bases and 3 bases, with 5 bases remaining between them. CDR3 sequence: CASSLTWYTGELFF. In DNA, the CDR3 is TGTGCCAGCAGCTTAACGTGGTACACCGGGGAGCTGTTTTTT.

J is TRBJ1-1 and V is TRBV15; 7 bases are a match to TRBD1. The CDR3 loop spans 14 amino acids. V lost 3 bases, J lost 11 bases, and 12 bases stayed unmatched. In germline, CDR1 is LNHNV, CDR2 YYDKDF (reference sequence). The DNA for the CDR3 is TGTGCCACCAGCAGGGGAGGGACAGTCAAAGAGGCTTTCTTT. Amino acids: CATSRGGTVKEAFF.

This clonotype showed up just a few times. The chain has TRBV6-4 and TRBJ2-1; TRBD2 is a possible D gene (5 bases). The CDR3 is made up of 13 amino acids. The V and J ends lost 2 bases and 7 bases respectively, with 9 bases between them. CDR1 is MRHNA and CDR2 is SNTAGT in the germline V gene. CDR3 sequence: CASSDGLFNEQFF. CDR3 nucleotides: TGTGCCAGCAGTGACGGACTTTTTAATGAGCAGTTCTTC.

This clonotype showed up just a few times. The chain has TRBV28 and TRBJ2-7, with D maybe TRBD1 (5 bases). The V end was cut by 10 bases, the J end by 4 bases, with 11 bases between. This CDR3 region has 11 residues. The germline CDR1 and CDR2 sequences are MDHEN and SYDVKM. CDR3 bases: TGTGCCACCGAACAGGTATACGAGCAGTACTTC. This codes for CATEQVYEQYF. Looking up the rest from reference TRBV28 and TRBJ2-7 gives the full variable domain: DVKVTQSSRYLVKRTGEKVFLECVQDMDHENMFWYRQDPGLGLRLIYFSYDVKMKEKGDIPEGYSVSREKKERFSLILESASTNQTSMYLCATEQVYEQYFGPGTRLTVT.

This clonotype has at least ten counts. The chain links TRBV12-3 or TRBV12-4 to TRBJ2-4, with a tentative D call TRBD1 (5 bases). The V gene lost 0 bases and the J gene lost 4 bases, with 10 bases spanning the gap. There are 15 residues in the CDR3. The CDR3 DNA reads as TGTGCCAGCAGTTTAGCGGGGCAAGATAAAAACATTCAGTACTTC. Translated, it gives CASSLAGQDKNIQYF.

The chain joins TRBV3-1 to TRBJ2-3, with no clear D. Trimming took off 0 bases at V and 8 bases at J, with 12 bases between the two ends. The CDR3 runs to 14 residues. Germline-derived CDR1 and CDR2 are LGHDT and YNNKEL (reference sequence). In DNA form, the CDR3 reads TGTGCCAGCAGCCAAGAACTGGCCGCAGGTACGCAGTATTTT. It codes for CASSQELAAGTQYF.

This clonotype was seen a few times. The rearrangement uses TRBV29-1 and TRBJ1-1, with 7 bases aligning to TRBD1. The germline CDR1 and CDR2 sequences are SQVTM and ANQGSEA. The CDR3 has 14 residues. V was clipped by 7 bases and J by 0 bases; unmatched bases: 8. The CDR3 here is CSGGDSNLNTEAFF. DNA for the CDR3: TGCAGCGGGGGGGACAGTAACTTGAACACTGAAGCTTTCTTT. Looking up the rest from reference TRBV29-1 and TRBJ1-1 gives the full variable domain: SAVISQKPSRDICQRGTSLTIQCQVDSQVTMMFWYRQQPGQSLTLIATANQGSEATYESGFVIDKFPISRPNLTFSTLTVSNMSPEDSSIYLCSGGDSNLNTEAFFGQGTRLTVV.

This clonotype showed up just a few times. J is TRBJ1-4 and V is TRBV4-1; no definite D call. Germline V CDR1 and CDR2: MGHRA, YSYEKL. V lost 1 base, J lost 3 bases, and 15 bases lay in between. The CDR3 has 17 residues. The CDR3 protein is CASSQVGSLWSNEKLFF. As DNA, the CDR3 is TGCGCCAGCAGCCAAGTAGGGTCCCTCTGGTCTAATGAAAAACTGTTTTTT.

V usage is TRBV5-6 and J usage is TRBJ2-3, with D perhaps TRBD1 (5 bases). CDR1 and CDR2 from the germline V gene are SGHDT and YYEEEE. The length of the CDR3 is 13 residues. Trimming removed 3 bases from V and 2 bases from J, with 7 bases in between. The CDR3 bases are TGTGCCAGCAGCTCGACAGACACAGATACGCAGTATTTT. Its translation: CASSSTDTDTQYF.

V usage is TRBV7-7 and J usage is TRBJ1-1; possibly TRBD1 for D (5 bases). V was cut by 4 bases and J by 6 bases, with 18 bases left in between. Germline V gene sequence: CDR1 SSHAT, CDR2 FNYEAQ (reference sequence). The CDR3 is made up of 15 amino acids. In DNA, the CDR3 is TGTGCCAGCAGCTCCCTTGACCTAGACAGTTCTGAAGCTTTCTTT. It is translated as CASSSLDLDSSEAFF. Full variable domain (remainder filled in from reference TRBV7-7 and TRBJ1-1): GAGVSQSPRYKVTKRGQDVTLRCDPISSHATLYWYQQALGQGPEFLTYFNYEAQPDKSGLPSDRFSAERPEGSISTLTIQRTEQRDSAMYRCASSSLDLDSSEAFFGQGTRLTVV.

This clonotype was found many times. The chain recombines TRBV27 with TRBJ2-2; D is ambiguous. V was pared by 2 bases and J by 0 bases, with 10 bases between. In germline, CDR1 is MNHEY, CDR2 SMNVEV (reference sequence). CDR3 length equals 16 residues. The CDR3 DNA sequence: TGTGCCAGCAGTTTACGGCAAACGGCGAACACCGGGGAGCTGTTTTTT. It is translated as CASSLRQTANTGELFF.

This chain links TRBV5-5 with TRBJ1-1; D ambiguous. The CDR3 spans 12 residues. V was cut by 0 bases and J by 5 bases, with 5 bases left in between. The germline CDR1 and CDR2 sequences are SGHKS and YYEKEE (reference sequence). The CDR3 bases are TGTGCCAGCAGCTTGGTGAGAACTGAAGCTTTCTTT. Amino acids: CASSLVRTEAFF.

This clonotype has only a few counts. The chain joins TRBV24-1 to TRBJ2-2, with 7 bases fitting TRBD1. Unmatched junction bases numbered 4, after V lost 9 bases and J lost 4 bases. This CDR3 comprises 13 residues. CDR1 and CDR2 (germline): KGHDR, SFDVKD. The CDR3 loop is CATGQVGTGELFF. CDR3 sequence (DNA): TGTGCCACCGGACAGGTCGGCACCGGGGAGCTGTTTTTT.

There are many counts of this clonotype. The rearrangement joins TRBV7-9 to TRBJ2-3; the match to TRBD1 covers 9 bases. Germline trimming cut 6 bases from V and 4 bases from J; bases unmatched to any gene: 8. The germline V gene encodes CDR1 SEHNR and CDR2 FQNEAQ (reference sequence). CDR3 length: 15 amino acids. The CDR3 loop reads CASSWGQGFADTQYF. In DNA form, the CDR3 reads TGTGCCAGCAGTTGGGGACAGGGTTTCGCAGATACGCAGTATTTT.

Ten or more counts support this clonotype. The chain recombines TRBV6-2 or TRBV6-3 with TRBJ2-1; 11 bases match TRBD2. The junction had 9 bases not matched to a gene; V was cut back by 6 bases and J by 5 bases. This CDR3 spans 16 amino acids. Germline V gene lookup returns CDR1 MNHEY and CDR2 SVGEGT. The DNA of the CDR3 is TGTGCCAGCAGCCGCGAAGCTAGCGGGGGGAACAATGAGCAGTTCTTC. Its protein is CASSREASGGNNEQFF.